These 25 T cell receptor beta chains were sequenced from one sample in a study of shared clonotypes between healthy human individuals. Profiling relied on immunoSEQ multiplex PCR, and the TCRdb table lists in-frame clones only, not all of them. The sample contains about 2.1 million clones, about 94% of which appear only once. The naive CD8 fraction comprised CD45RO-negative cells positively selected for CCR7 and excluded terminally differentiated effector memory CD45RA+ cells. Sequenced input: naive CD8+ T cells from PBMCs. Receptors originate from a young man in good health. Some clones in this sample may be carry-over from other donors' samples.

This sequence joins TRBV4-1 and TRBJ1-1, with D uncertain. Per germline, CDR1 MGHRA and CDR2 YSYEKL. The length of the CDR3 is 13 residues. Trimming left V 2 bases short and J 3 bases short, with 7 bases between. The CDR3 sequence: CASSQTSYTEAFF. The CDR3 DNA reads as TGCGCCAGCAGCCAAACCAGTTACACTGAAGCTTTCTTT.

Comments on this clone: One junction end disagrees with the germline gene, perhaps due to a read error. The chain uses TRBV28 and TRBJ2-7, with a weak D call TRBD2 (7 bases). The CDR3 totals 14 residues. Germline-derived CDR1 and CDR2 are MDHEN and SYDVKM. The CDR3 bases are TGTGCCAGCAGCAGGGGACTAATCTCCTACGGGCAGTACTTC. Its protein product is CASSRGLISYGQYF.

This chain joins TRBV2 and TRBJ2-1, with 7 bases that match TRBD1. The CDR3 is 13 amino acids. Trimming removed 3 bases from V and 8 bases from J; junction bases left unmatched: 4. Looked up from germline, CDR1 is SNHLY and CDR2 is FYNNEI. DNA for the CDR3: TGTGCCAGCAGTGAGACAGGGTTCGATGAGCAGTTCTTC. Translation gives CASSETGFDEQFF.

The chain is built from TRBV28 and TRBJ1-1; unclear D gene. V was cut by 7 bases and J by 0 bases, with 15 bases left in between. Germline assignment: CDR1 MDHEN and CDR2 SYDVKM. The CDR3 extends over 15 amino acids. CDR3 sequence: CASTLGFGLNTEAFF. The CDR3 DNA sequence: TGTGCCAGCACCTTAGGATTCGGGCTGAACACTGAAGCTTTCTTT.

The chain recombines TRBV27 with TRBJ2-2; 7 nucleotides agree with TRBD1. V trimming: 5 bases; J trimming: 0 bases; junction bases outside the gene matches: 6. The CDR3 length is 16 residues. Germline V lookup: CDR1 MNHEY, CDR2 SMNVEV (reference sequence). CDR3 amino acids: CASSNRQGANTGELFF. CDR3 nucleotides: TGTGCCAGCAGTAACCGACAGGGAGCGAACACCGGGGAGCTGTTTTTT.

This chain links TRBV5-8 with TRBJ2-7, with D possibly TRBD1 on 6 matching bases. This CDR3 is built from 13 residues. The ends were cut back, 0 bases at V and 2 bases at J, with 6 bases in the middle. Germline V CDR1 and CDR2: SGHTS, YDEGEE. This CDR3 is CASSLDRAYEQYF. The CDR3 coding sequence is TGTGCCAGCAGCTTGGACAGGGCCTACGAGCAGTACTTC.

The gene calls are TRBV5-5 and TRBJ2-1; a weak D match, TRBD2 (5 bases). The V gene lost 2 bases and the J gene lost 9 bases, with 12 bases spanning the gap. The CDR3 totals 13 residues. Per the germline V gene, CDR1 is SGHKS and CDR2 is YYEKEE (reference sequence). In DNA, the CDR3 is TGTGCCAGCAGCTTTTTCCTAGAGGGTGAGCAGTTCTTC. Residues: CASSFFLEGEQFF. The full variable domain, in which reference TRBV5-5 and TRBJ2-1 provide the parts outside the CDR3, is DAGVTQSPTHLIKTRGQQVTLRCSPISGHKSVSWYQQVLGQGPQFIFQYYEKEERGRGNFPDRFSARQFPNYSSELNVNALLLGDSALYLCASSFFLEGEQFFGPGTRLTVL.

The chain employs TRBV4-1 and TRBJ2-7; D gene ambiguous. V dropped 0 bases and J dropped 4 bases, with 10 bases sitting between them. Germline loops: CDR1 MGHRA, CDR2 YSYEKL. The CDR3 has 14 residues. In nucleotides, the CDR3 is TGCGCCAGCAGCCAAGATAAGGGAACTTACGAGCAGTACTTC. This gives the protein CASSQDKGTYEQYF.

The chain recombines TRBV19 with TRBJ2-7, with 7 positions matching TRBD1. The CDR3 covers 17 residues. CDR1 and CDR2 from the germline V gene are LNHDA and SQIVND (reference sequence). V dropped 4 bases and J dropped 4; count of bases not matched to a gene: 16. The CDR3, as DNA: TGTGCCAGTAGTACTGTCGCGGTCGACAGGGTAGGATACGAGCAGTACTTC. This codes for CASSTVAVDRVGYEQYF.

V is TRBV27 and J is TRBJ2-1, with 9 bases fitting TRBD2. After removal of 5 bases from V and 9 bases from J, the junction contained 5 bases not matched to a gene. Germline V gene sequence: CDR1 MNHEY, CDR2 SMNVEV (reference sequence). The CDR3 spans 13 residues. The CDR3 DNA sequence: TGTGCCAGCAGTCCGCGGACTAGCGCTGAGCAGTTCTTC. Encoded protein: CASSPRTSAEQFF.

This chain connects TRBV5-1 to TRBJ1-1; a weak D match, TRBD1 (5 bases). V was shortened by 5 bases and J by 6 bases, with 11 bases between the two germline ends. The CDR3 has 12 residues. CDR1 SGHRS and CDR2 YFSETQ come from the germline V gene. The CDR3 spells CASRLMGAEAFF. CDR3 DNA sequence: TGCGCCAGCAGACTAATGGGGGCTGAAGCTTTCTTT.

The genes are TRBV27 and TRBJ2-3; the D gene is possibly TRBD2 (6 bases). Between the trimmed V and J ends, which lost 5 bases and 1 base, there was a span of 13 bases. Germline CDR1 and CDR2: MNHEY and SMNVEV (reference sequence). This CDR3 has 15 residues. CDR3 residues: CASSIMGGRTDTQYF. CDR3 coding DNA: TGTGCCAGCAGTATCATGGGGGGACGCACAGATACGCAGTATTTT.

The chain has TRBV6-6 and TRBJ2-1; TRBD2 agrees at 10 bases. Germline-derived CDR1 and CDR2 are MNHNY and SVGAGI (reference sequence). The J segment lost 4 bases and the V segment lost 5 bases, leaving 8 bases of the junction unmatched. The CDR3 runs 16 residues. CDR3 in DNA: TGTGCCAGCAGTACCCAACTAGCGGGATCATACAATGAGCAGTTCTTC. Amino acid sequence: CASSTQLAGSYNEQFF.

As for this clone: Other nucleotide sequences in the sample specify the same CDR3. The chain uses TRBV4-1 and TRBJ2-7; 11 bases line up with TRBD1. This CDR3 is 16 amino acids long. Germline V lookup: CDR1 MGHRA, CDR2 YSYEKL. Germline trimming cut 1 base from V and 2 bases from J; bases unmatched to any gene: 4. The CDR3 sequence: CASSQVPGQGAYEQYF. CDR3 nucleotides: TGCGCCAGCAGCCAAGTCCCGGGACAGGGGGCCTACGAGCAGTACTTC.

The chain employs TRBV7-6 and TRBJ1-1; 7 bases align to TRBD1. CDR1 and CDR2 (germline): SGHVS, FNYEAQ. The trim removed 4 bases at V and 3 bases at J, leaving 8 bases unmatched. The CDR3 is 15 amino acids. The DNA of the CDR3 is TGTGCCAGCAGCTCTTTCGGACAGGATGACACTGAAGCTTTCTTT. It is translated as CASSSFGQDDTEAFF.

The genes are TRBV5-1 and TRBJ2-7, with TRBD2 matching over 7 bases. Germline V gene lookup returns CDR1 SGHRS and CDR2 YFSETQ. V trimming: 2 bases; J trimming: 4 bases; junction bases outside the gene matches: 6. The CDR3 has 14 amino acids. Here the CDR3 reads CASSLRDSGYEQYF. The DNA of the CDR3 is TGCGCCAGCAGCTTACGGGATAGCGGGTACGAGCAGTACTTC.

V gene TRBV27 combines with J gene TRBJ2-2; D uncertain. V was trimmed by 2 bases and J by 2 bases, leaving 12 bases between them. CDR1 MNHEY and CDR2 SMNVEV come from the germline V gene (reference sequence). The CDR3 is 16 amino acids. CDR3 DNA sequence: TGTGCCAGCAGTTTACTCCCCCTAAAAAACACCGGGGAGCTGTTTTTT. This encodes CASSLLPLKNTGELFF.

The chain recombines TRBV15 with TRBJ2-1; 7 positions match TRBD2. This CDR3 has 16 residues. Germline CDR1 reads LNHNV; CDR2 reads YYDKDF (reference sequence). J lost 7 bases, V lost 0 bases, and 9 bases had no gene match. The DNA of the CDR3 is TGTGCCACCAGCAGAGATTGGAGGGAGGGCCAGAATGAGCAGTTCTTC. This sequence encodes CATSRDWREGQNEQFF.

The chain joins TRBV7-9 to TRBJ2-7; D is unclear. CDR1 is SEHNR and CDR2 is FQNEAQ in the germline V gene (reference sequence). Trimming removed 5 bases at V and 2 bases at J, with 16 bases between. The CDR3 is 15 amino acids. The CDR3 region has the DNA TGTGCCAGCAGCCGAGTTTTAAGTACCCCCTACGAGCAGTACTTC. Translation gives CASSRVLSTPYEQYF.

In nucleotides, the CDR3 is TGTGCCAGCAGCTTGTGGACTTCCTACGAGCAGTACTTC. As protein: CASSLWTSYEQYF. This chain joins TRBV5-5 and TRBJ2-7; D is possibly TRBD2 (5 bases). Germline-derived CDR1 and CDR2 are SGHKS and YYEKEE (reference sequence). The CDR3 extends over 13 amino acids. V dropped 1 base and J dropped 1 base, with 6 bases sitting between them.

The genes are TRBV2 and TRBJ2-1; D could derive from TRBD1 or TRBD2 (6 bases each). The CDR3 extends over 15 amino acids. Trimming removed 6 bases at V and 0 bases at J, with 12 bases between. Per germline, CDR1 SNHLY and CDR2 FYNNEI. CDR3 region: CASRGAGSSYNEQFF. The CDR3 coding sequence is TGTGCCAGCAGGGGGGCCGGGAGCTCCTACAATGAGCAGTTCTTC. Complete variable domain (other parts from reference TRBV2 and TRBJ2-1): EPEVTQTPSHQVTQMGQEVILRCVPISNHLYFYWYRQILGQKVEFLVSFYNNEISEKSEIFDDQFSVERPDGSNFTLKIRSTKLEDSAMYFCASRGAGSSYNEQFFGPGTRLTVL.

The rearrangement links TRBV30 to TRBJ2-1; D remains ambiguous. V dropped 4 bases and J dropped 12 bases, with 4 bases sitting between them. CDR1 and CDR2 from the germline V gene are GTSNPN and SVGIG (reference sequence). The CDR3 sequence is 8 residues long. The CDR3 region is CAWIRQFF. The CDR3 nucleotides are TGTGCCTGGATAAGGCAGTTCTTC.

The J gene is TRBJ2-2, the V gene TRBV28, with TRBD2 as a possible D gene (5 bases). The CDR3 covers 14 residues. Germline V gives CDR1 MDHEN, CDR2 SYDVKM. V was shortened by 7 bases and J by 6 bases, with 15 bases between the two germline ends. The CDR3 DNA reads as TGTGCCAGCATGAAAAGGAGGAAACCCGGGGAGCTGTTTTTT. Protein: CASMKRRKPGELFF. The variable domain in full, completed from reference TRBV28 and TRBJ2-2, reads DVKVTQSSRYLVKRTGEKVFLECVQDMDHENMFWYRQDPGLGLRLIYFSYDVKMKEKGDIPEGYSVSREKKERFSLILESASTNQTSMYLCASMKRRKPGELFFGEGSRLTVL.

The V call is TRBV5-8, the J call TRBJ1-4; D call uncertain. The CDR3 runs to 12 residues. Germline CDR1 is SGHTS and CDR2 is YDEGEE. V shed 0 bases and J shed 14 bases, with 11 bases lying between them. CDR3 loop: CASSLGNVRLFF. CDR3 nucleotide sequence: TGTGCCAGCAGCTTGGGGAACGTGCGGCTGTTTTTT.

This chain uses TRBV11-3 with TRBJ2-5; unclear D gene. Trimming took off 5 bases at V and 5 bases at J, with 15 bases between the two ends. The germline V gene encodes CDR1 SGHNT and CDR2 YENEEA. The CDR3 runs to 14 residues. This chain's CDR3 is CASSVGPKGETQYF. Written as DNA, the CDR3 is TGTGCCAGCAGCGTCGGGCCAAAAGGGGAGACCCAGTACTTC. Drawing the rest from reference TRBV11-3 and TRBJ2-5, the complete variable domain is EAGVVQSPRYKIIEKKQPVAFWCNPISGHNTLYWYLQNLGQGPELLIRYENEEAVDDSQLPKDRFSAERLKGVDSTLKIQPAELGDSAVYLCASSVGPKGETQYFGPGTRLLVL.